A few counts support the clone carrying this T cell receptor beta chain. The antigen remains undetermined. Per germline, CDR1 SGHNT and CDR2 YYREEE (reference sequence). V was trimmed by 4 bases and J by 5 bases, leaving 9 bases between them. This CDR3 contains 12 residues. These data come from a study of molecular identifiers for immune sequencing clone quantification. Study observations and caveats: Underestimated sizes of highly expanded clones could result from identical TCR molecules that share a barcode.

Library preparation followed earlier protocols using designated TCR primers. One entry per CDR3 protein results from TCRdb running MiXCR on the PCR reads. The data contain about 640,000 distinct CDR3 sequences, just under 20% of them singletons. The TCR originated in a human donor in good health. Some libraries in this study had Jurkat cell RNA spiked in. The chain has TRBV5-4 and TRBJ2-5, with D possibly matching TRBD1 (6 bases). The sequenced material came from naive CD8+ T cells from blood, with Jurkat cell RNA spiked in. Described subset: FACS-sorted CD8+CD4-CCR7+CD45RA+ naive T cells. The CDR3, as DNA: TGTGCCAGCAGCGACCAGGGGGAGACCCAGTACTTC. The encoded protein is CASSDQGETQYF.